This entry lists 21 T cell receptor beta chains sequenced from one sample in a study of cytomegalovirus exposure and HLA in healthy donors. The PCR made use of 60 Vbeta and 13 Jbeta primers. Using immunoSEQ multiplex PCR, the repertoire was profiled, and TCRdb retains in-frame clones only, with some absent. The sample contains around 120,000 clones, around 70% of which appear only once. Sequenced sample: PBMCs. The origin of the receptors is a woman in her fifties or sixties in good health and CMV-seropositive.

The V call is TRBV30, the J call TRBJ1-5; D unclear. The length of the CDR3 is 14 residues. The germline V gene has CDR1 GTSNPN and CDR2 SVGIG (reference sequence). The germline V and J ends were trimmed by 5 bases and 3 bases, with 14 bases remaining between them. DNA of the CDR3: TGTGCCTGGTCCCGGTACGGGTACAATCAGCCCCAGCATTTT. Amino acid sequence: CAWSRYGYNQPQHF.

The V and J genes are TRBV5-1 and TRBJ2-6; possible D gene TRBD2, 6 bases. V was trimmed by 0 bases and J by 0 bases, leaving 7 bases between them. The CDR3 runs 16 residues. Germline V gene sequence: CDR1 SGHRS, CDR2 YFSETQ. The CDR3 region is CASSLELASGANVLTF. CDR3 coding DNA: TGCGCCAGCAGCTTGGAACTAGCCTCTGGGGCCAACGTCCTGACTTTC.

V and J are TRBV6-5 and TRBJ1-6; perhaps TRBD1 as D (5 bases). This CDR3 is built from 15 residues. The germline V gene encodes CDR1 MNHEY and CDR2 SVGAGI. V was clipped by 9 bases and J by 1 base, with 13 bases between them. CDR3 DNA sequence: TGTGCCAGTCGATCAGGGCAGTCCTATAATTCACCCCTCCACTTT. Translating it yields CASRSGQSYNSPLHF.

CDR3 DNA: TGCGCCAGCAGCCAAGGGGGGACAGGAGCTAACTATGGCTACACCTTC. Its protein product is CASSQGGTGANYGYTF. The chain couples TRBV4-3 to TRBJ1-2; the match to TRBD1 covers 8 bases. The CDR3 covers 16 residues. The trim removed 1 base at V and 0 bases at J, leaving 4 bases unmatched. Germline V lookup: CDR1 LGHNA, CDR2 YSLEER.

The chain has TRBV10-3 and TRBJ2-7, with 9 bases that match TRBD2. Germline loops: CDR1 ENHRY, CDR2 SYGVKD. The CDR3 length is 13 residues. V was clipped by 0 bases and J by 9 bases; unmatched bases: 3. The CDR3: CAISESGTSTQYF. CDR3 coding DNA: TGTGCCATCAGTGAGTCGGGGACTAGCACGCAGTACTTC.

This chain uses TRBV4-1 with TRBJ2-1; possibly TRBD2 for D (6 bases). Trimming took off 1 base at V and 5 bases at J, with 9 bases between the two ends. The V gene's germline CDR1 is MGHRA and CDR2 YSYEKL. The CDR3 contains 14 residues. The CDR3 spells CASSQGWEDNEQFF. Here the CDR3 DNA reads TGCGCCAGCAGCCAAGGGTGGGAGGACAATGAGCAGTTCTTC.

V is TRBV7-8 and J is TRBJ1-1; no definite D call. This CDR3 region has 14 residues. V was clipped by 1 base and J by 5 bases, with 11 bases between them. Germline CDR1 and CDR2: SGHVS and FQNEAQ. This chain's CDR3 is CASSLVVGGTEAFF. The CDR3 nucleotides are TGTGCCAGCAGCTTAGTGGTTGGCGGAACTGAAGCTTTCTTT. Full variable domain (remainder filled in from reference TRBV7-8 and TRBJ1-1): GAGVSQSPRYKVAKRGQDVALRCDPISGHVSLFWYQQALGQGPEFLTYFQNEAQLDKSGLPSDRFFAERPEGSVSTLKIQRTQQEDSAVYLCASSLVVGGTEAFFGQGTRLTVV.

CDR3 in DNA: TGTGCCAGTAGTACGGCCGGCGGGAGTGAAAAACTGTTTTTT. Its translation is CASSTAGGSEKLFF. The J gene is TRBJ1-4, the V gene TRBV19; D gene ambiguous. The germline V gene has CDR1 LNHDA and CDR2 SQIVND (reference sequence). The CDR3 is 14 amino acids. V was pared by 4 bases and J by 7 bases, with 13 bases between.

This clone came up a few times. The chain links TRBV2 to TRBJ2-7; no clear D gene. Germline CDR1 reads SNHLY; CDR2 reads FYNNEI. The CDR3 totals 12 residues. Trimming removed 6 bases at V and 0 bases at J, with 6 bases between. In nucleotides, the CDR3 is TGTGCCAGCAGACCTAACTCCTACGAGCAGTACTTC. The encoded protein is CASRPNSYEQYF.

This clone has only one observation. The CDR3 coding sequence is TGTGCCAGCAGCTTTTCTTTGAGCGACAGGGGGCGGTGGAACACCATATATTTT. Translation: CASSFSLSDRGRWNTIYF. The rearrangement joins TRBV7-9 to TRBJ1-3; 10 bases match TRBD1. CDR3 length: 18 amino acids. Looked up from germline, CDR1 is SEHNR and CDR2 is FQNEAQ (reference sequence). V gave up 3 bases and J gave up 7 bases; unmatched junction bases: 15. The entire variable domain, with the rest obtained from reference TRBV7-9 and TRBJ1-3, is as follows: DTGVSQNPRHKITKRGQNVTFRCDPISEHNRLYWYRQTLGQGPEFLTYFQNEAQLEKSRLLSDRFSAERPKGSFSTLEIQRTEQGDSAMYLCASSFSLSDRGRWNTIYFGEGSWLTVV.

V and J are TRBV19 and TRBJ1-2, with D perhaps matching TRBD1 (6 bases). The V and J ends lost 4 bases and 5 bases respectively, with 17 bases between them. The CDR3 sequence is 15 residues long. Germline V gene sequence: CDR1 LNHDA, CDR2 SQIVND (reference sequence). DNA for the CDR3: TGTGCCAGTAGTACAGGGGACCTGACTCGGTATGGCTACACCTTC. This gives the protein CASSTGDLTRYGYTF.

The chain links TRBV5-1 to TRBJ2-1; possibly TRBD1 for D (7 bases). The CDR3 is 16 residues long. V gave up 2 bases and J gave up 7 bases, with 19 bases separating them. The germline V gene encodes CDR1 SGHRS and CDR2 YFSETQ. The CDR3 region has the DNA TGCGCCAGCAGCTTTGAGCCTTTGACAGGGAGGAATGAGCAGTTCTTC. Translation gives CASSFEPLTGRNEQFF.

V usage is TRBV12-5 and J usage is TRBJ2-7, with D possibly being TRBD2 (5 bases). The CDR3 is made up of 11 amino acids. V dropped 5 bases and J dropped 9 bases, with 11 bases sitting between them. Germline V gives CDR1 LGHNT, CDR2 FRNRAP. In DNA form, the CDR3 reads TGTGCTAGTGGTGAGGGTCCCAGGCAGTACTTC. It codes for CASGEGPRQYF.

CDR3 loop: CASSPRREGDANEQFF. CDR3 sequence (DNA): TGCGCCAGCAGCCCCAGGCGAGAGGGGGATGCCAATGAGCAGTTCTTC. The chain uses TRBV5-1 and TRBJ2-1, with D possibly matching TRBD1 (6 bases). The V end lost 4 bases, the J end lost 6 bases, and 20 bases lay between the germline ends. CDR1 is SGHRS and CDR2 is YFSETQ in the germline V gene. This CDR3 comprises 16 residues.

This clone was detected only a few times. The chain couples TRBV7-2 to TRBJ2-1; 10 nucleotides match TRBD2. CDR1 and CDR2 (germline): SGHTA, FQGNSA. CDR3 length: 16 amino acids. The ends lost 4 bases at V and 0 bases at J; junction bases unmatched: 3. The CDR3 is CASSSSSGGSYNEQFF. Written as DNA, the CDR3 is TGTGCCAGCAGCTCTTCTAGCGGGGGCTCCTACAATGAGCAGTTCTTC.

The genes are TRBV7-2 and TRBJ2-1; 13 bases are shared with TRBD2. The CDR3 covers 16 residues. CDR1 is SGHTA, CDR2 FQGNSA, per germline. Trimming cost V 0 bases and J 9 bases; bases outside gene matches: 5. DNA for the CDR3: TGTGCCAGCAGCTTAGCGGGGGGACTAGCGGGGTCTGAGCAGTTCTTC. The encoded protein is CASSLAGGLAGSEQFF.

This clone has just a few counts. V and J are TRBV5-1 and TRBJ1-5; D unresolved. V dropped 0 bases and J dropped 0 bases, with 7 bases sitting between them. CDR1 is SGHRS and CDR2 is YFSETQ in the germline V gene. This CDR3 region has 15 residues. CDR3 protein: CASSLGEHSNQPQHF. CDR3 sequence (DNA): TGCGCCAGCAGCTTGGGCGAGCATAGCAATCAGCCCCAGCATTTT.

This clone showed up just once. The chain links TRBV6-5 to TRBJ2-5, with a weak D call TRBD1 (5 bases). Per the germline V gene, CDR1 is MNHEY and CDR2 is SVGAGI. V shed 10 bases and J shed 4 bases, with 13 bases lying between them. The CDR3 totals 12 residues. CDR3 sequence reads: CATGQGPETQYF. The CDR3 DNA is TGTGCCACTGGGCAGGGCCCAGAGACCCAGTACTTC.

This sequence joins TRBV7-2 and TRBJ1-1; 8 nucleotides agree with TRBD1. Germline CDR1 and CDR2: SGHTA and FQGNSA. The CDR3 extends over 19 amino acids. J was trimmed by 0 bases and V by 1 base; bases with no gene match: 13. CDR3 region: CASSLEVQGANLMNTEAFF. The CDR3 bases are TGTGCCAGCAGCTTAGAGGTTCAGGGGGCGAACCTGATGAACACTGAAGCTTTCTTT.

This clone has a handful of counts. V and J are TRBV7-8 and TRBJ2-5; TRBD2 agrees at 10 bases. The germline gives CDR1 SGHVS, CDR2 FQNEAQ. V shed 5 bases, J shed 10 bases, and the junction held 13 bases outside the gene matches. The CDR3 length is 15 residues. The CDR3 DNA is TGTGCCAGCAGCGAAGGGGGACTAGCGCCCCCGGACCAGTACTTC. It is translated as CASSEGGLAPPDQYF.

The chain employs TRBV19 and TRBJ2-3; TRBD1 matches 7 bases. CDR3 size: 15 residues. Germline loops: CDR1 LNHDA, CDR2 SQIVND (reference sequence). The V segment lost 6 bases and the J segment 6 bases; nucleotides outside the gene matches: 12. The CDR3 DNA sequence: TGTGCCAGTAGCAGACAGGGCCTGTCCTCGGATACGCAGTATTTT. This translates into CASSRQGLSSDTQYF.